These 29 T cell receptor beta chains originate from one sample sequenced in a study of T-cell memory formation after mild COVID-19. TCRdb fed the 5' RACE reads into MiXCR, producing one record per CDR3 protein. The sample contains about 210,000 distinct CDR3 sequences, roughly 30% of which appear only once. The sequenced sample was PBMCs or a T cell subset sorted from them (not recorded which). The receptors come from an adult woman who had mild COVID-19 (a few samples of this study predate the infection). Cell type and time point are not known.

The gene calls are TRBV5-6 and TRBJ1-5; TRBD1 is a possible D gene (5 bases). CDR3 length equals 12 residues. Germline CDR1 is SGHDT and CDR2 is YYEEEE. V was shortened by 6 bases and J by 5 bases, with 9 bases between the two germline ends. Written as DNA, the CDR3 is TGTGCCAGCACCATAGGGGATCAGCCCCAGCATTTT. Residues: CASTIGDQPQHF.

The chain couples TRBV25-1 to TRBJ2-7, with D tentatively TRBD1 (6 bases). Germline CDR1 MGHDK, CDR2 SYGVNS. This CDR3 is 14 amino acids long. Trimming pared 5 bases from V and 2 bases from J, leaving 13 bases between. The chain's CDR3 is CASSSWTDTYEQYF. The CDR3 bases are TGTGCCAGCAGTTCCTGGACAGATACCTACGAGCAGTACTTC.

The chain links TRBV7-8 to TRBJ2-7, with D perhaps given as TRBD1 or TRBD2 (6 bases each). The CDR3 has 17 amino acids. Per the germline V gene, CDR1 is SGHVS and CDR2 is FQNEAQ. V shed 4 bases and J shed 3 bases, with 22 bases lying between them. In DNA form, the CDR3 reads TGTGCCAGCAGCTCCGCCAATCTGGGGGGCCCACTCTACGAGCAGTACTTC. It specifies CASSSANLGGPLYEQYF.

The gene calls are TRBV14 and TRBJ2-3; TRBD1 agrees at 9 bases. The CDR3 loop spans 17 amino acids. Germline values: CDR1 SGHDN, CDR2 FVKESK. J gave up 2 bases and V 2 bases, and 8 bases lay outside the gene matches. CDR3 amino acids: CASSQFRDRDNTDTQYF. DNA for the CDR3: TGTGCCAGCAGCCAATTCCGGGACAGGGACAACACAGATACGCAGTATTTT.

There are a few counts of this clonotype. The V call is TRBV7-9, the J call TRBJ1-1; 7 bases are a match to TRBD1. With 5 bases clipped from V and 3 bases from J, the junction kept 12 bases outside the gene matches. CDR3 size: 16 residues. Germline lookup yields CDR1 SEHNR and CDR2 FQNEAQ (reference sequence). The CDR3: CASSPRVQGWDTEAFF. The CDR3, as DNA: TGTGCCAGCAGCCCGAGGGTACAGGGGTGGGACACTGAAGCTTTCTTT.

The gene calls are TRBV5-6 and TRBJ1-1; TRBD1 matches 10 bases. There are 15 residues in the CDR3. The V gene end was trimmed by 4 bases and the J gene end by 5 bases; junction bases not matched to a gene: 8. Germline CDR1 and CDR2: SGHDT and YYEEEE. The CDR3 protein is CASSDPGQGRTEAFF. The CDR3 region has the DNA TGTGCCAGCAGCGACCCGGGACAGGGGAGAACTGAAGCTTTCTTT.

The CDR3 is CATSDLRGGEQFF. The CDR3 bases are TGTGCCACCAGTGATTTGAGGGGGGGTGAGCAGTTCTTC. The genes are TRBV24-1 and TRBJ2-1, with D possibly matching TRBD2 (7 bases). Germline V CDR1 and CDR2: KGHDR, SFDVKD. CDR3 length equals 13 residues. With 0 bases removed from V and 9 bases from J, the gap between germline ends came to 8 bases.

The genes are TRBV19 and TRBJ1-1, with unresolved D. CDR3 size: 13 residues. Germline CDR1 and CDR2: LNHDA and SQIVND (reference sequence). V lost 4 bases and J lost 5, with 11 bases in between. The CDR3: CASSTKPGTEAFF. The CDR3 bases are TGTGCCAGTAGTACCAAACCTGGGACTGAAGCTTTCTTT. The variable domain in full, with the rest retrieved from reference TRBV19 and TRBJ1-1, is DGGITQSPKYLFRKEGQNVTLSCEQNLNHDAMYWYRQDPGQGLRLIYYSQIVNDFQKGDIAEGYSVSREKKESFPLTVTSAQKNPTAFYLCASSTKPGTEAFFGQGTRLTVV.

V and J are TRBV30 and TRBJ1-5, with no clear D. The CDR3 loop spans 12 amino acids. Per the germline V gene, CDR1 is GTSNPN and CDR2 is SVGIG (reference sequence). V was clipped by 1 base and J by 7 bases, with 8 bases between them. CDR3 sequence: CAWSDDMQPQHF. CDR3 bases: TGTGCCTGGAGTGACGACATGCAGCCCCAGCATTTT.

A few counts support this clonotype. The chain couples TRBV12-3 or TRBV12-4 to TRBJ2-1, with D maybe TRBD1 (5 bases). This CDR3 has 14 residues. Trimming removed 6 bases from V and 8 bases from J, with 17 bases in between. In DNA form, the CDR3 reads TGTGCCAGCAGCCTGGTCGTCAGGGTCGATGAGCAGTTCTTC. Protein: CASSLVVRVDEQFF.

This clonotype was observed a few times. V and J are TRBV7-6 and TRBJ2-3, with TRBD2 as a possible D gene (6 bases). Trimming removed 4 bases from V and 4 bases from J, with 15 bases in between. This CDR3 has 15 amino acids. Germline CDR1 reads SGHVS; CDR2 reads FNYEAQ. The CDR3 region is CASSSTRSFADTQYF. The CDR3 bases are TGTGCCAGCAGCTCGACTAGAAGTTTCGCAGATACGCAGTATTTT. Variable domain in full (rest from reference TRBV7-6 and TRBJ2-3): GAGVSQSPRYKVTKRGQDVALRCDPISGHVSLYWYRQALGQGPEFLTYFNYEAQQDKSGLPNDRFSAERPEGSISTLTIQRTEQRDSAMYRCASSSTRSFADTQYFGPGTRLTVL.

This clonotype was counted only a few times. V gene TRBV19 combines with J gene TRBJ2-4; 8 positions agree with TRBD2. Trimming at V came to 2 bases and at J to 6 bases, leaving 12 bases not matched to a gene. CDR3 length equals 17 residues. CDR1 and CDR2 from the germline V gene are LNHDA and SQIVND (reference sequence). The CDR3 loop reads CASSILPSGSFVNIQYF. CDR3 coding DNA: TGTGCCAGTAGTATACTGCCCAGCGGGAGTTTCGTAAACATTCAGTACTTC.

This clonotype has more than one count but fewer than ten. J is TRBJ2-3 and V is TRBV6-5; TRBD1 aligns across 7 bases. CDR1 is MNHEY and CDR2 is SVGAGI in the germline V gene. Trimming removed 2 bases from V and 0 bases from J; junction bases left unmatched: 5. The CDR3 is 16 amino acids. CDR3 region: CASSYQDRLSTDTQYF. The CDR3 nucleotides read TGTGCCAGCAGTTACCAGGACAGGCTCAGCACAGATACGCAGTATTTT.

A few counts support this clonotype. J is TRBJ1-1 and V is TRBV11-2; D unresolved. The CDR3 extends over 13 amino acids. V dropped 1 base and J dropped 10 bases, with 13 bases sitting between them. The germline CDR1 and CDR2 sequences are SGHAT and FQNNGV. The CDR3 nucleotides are TGTGCCAGCAGCTTAGGATACGGGCAGGTAGCTTTCTTT. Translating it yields CASSLGYGQVAFF.

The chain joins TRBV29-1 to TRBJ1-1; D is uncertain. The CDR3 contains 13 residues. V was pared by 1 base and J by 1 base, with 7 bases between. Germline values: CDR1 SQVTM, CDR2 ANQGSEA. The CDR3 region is CSVEGEGNTEAFF. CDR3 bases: TGCAGCGTTGAAGGGGAGGGGAACACTGAAGCTTTCTTT.

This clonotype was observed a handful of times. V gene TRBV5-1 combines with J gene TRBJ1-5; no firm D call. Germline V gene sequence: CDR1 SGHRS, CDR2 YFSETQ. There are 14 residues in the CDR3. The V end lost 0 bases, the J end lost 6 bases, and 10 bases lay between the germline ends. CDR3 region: CASSLGGGSQPQHF. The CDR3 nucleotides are TGCGCCAGCAGCTTGGGAGGAGGAAGTCAGCCCCAGCATTTT.

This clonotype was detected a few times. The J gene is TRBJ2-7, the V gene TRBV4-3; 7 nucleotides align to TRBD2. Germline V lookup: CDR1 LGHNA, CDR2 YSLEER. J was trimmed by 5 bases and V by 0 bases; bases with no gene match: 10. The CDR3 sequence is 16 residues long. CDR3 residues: CASSQDQVRAGNEQYF. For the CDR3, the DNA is TGCGCCAGCAGCCAAGACCAGGTCAGAGCGGGAAACGAGCAGTACTTC.

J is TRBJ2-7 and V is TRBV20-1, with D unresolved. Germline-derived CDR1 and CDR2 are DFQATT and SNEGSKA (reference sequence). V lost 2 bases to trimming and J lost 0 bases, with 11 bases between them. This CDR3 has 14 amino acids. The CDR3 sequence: CSARLPASSYEQYF. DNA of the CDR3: TGCAGTGCTAGACTGCCAGCAAGCTCCTACGAGCAGTACTTC.

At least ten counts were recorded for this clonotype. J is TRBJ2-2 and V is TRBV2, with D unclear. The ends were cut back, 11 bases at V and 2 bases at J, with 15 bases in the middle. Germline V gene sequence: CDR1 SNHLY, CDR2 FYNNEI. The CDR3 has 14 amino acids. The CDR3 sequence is CAYSQRANTGELFF. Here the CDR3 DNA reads TGTGCCTATAGCCAGCGAGCTAACACCGGGGAGCTGTTTTTT. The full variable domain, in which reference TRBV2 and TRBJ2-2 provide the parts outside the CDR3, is EPEVTQTPSHQVTQMGQEVILRCVPISNHLYFYWYRQILGQKVEFLVSFYNNEISEKSEIFDDQFSVERPDGSNFTLKIRSTKLEDSAMYFCAYSQRANTGELFFGEGSRLTVL.

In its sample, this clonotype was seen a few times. The CDR3 DNA reads as TGCGCCAGCAGCGGGATGCTAGGATCCCCCCTCACCTACGAGCAGTACTTC. It specifies CASSGMLGSPLTYEQYF. The gene calls are TRBV5-1 and TRBJ2-7, with unresolved D. This CDR3 has 17 residues. The ends were cut back, 4 bases at V and 2 bases at J, with 22 bases in the middle. Germline V gene data show CDR1 as SGHRS and CDR2 as YFSETQ.

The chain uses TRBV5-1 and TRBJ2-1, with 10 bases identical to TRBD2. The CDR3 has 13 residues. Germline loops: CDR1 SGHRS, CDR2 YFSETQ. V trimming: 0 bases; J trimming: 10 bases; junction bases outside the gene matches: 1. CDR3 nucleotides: TGCGCCAGCAGCTTGGCGACTAGCGGGGAGCAGTTCTTC. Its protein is CASSLATSGEQFF.

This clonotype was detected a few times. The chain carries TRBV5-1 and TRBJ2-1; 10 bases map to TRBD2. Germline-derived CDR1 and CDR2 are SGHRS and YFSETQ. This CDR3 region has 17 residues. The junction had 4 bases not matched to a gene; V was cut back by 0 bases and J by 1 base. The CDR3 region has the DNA TGCGCCAGCAGCTTGGTCCCGGGACTAGCGTCCTACAATGAGCAGTTCTTC. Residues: CASSLVPGLASYNEQFF.

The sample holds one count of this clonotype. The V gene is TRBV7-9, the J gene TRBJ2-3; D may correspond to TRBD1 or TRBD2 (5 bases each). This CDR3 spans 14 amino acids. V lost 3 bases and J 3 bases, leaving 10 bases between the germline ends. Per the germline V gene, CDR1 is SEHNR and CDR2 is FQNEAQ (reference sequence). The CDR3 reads CASSLRGETDTQYF. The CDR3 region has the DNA TGTGCCAGCAGCTTGAGGGGCGAAACAGATACGCAGTATTTT.

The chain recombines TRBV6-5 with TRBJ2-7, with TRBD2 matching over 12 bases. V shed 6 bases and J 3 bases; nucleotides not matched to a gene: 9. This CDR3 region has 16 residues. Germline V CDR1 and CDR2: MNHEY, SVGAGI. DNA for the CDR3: TGTGCCAGCAGCCTAACCGGACTAGCGGGGATCTACGAGCAGTACTTC. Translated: CASSLTGLAGIYEQYF.

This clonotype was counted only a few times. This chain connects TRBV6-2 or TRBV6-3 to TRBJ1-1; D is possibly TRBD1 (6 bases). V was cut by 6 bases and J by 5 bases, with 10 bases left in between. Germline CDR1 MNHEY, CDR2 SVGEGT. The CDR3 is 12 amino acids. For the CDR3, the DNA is TGTGCCAGCAGCACCAGGGGTACTGAAGCTTTCTTT. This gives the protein CASSTRGTEAFF.

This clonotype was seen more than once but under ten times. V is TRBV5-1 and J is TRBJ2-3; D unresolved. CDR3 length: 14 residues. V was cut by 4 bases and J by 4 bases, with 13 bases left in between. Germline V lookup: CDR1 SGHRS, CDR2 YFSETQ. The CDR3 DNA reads TGCGCCAGCAGCCTAGACACCCCGGCAGATACGCAGTATTTT. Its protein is CASSLDTPADTQYF.

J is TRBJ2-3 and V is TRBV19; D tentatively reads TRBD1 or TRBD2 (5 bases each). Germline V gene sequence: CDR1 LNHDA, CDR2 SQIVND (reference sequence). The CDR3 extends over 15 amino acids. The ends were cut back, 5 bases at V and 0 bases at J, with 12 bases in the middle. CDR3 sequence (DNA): TGTGCCAGTAGTCTAGCCCGGACAAGCACAGATACGCAGTATTTT. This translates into CASSLARTSTDTQYF.

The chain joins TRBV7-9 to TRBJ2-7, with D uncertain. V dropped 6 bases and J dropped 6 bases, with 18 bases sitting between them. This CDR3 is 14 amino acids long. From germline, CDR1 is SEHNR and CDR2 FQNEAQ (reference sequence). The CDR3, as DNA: TGTGCCAGCAGAGTCCTCCTGCCAGACGGCGAGCAGTACTTC. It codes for CASRVLLPDGEQYF.

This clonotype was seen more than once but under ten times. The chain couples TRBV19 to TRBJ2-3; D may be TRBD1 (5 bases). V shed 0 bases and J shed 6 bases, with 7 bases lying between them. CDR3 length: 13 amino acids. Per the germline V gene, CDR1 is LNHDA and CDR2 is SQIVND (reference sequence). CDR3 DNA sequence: TGTGCCAGTAGTATAGACAGGGCGGATACGCAGTATTTT. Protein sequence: CASSIDRADTQYF.